Reported below is one T cell receptor beta chain. Antigen specificity is unknown. PCR was performed using 60 Vbeta and 13 Jbeta primers. Here immunoSEQ multiplex PCR was the method, and the copy in TCRdb shows in-frame clones only, minus some. The repertoire holds 150,000 to 200,000 clones, with around four fifths as singletons. CDR1 and CDR2 (germline): PRHDT, FYEKMQ (reference sequence). The germline V and J ends were trimmed by 8 bases and 3 bases, with 17 bases remaining between them. This CDR3 spans 14 amino acids. The sample originates from a study of cytomegalovirus exposure and HLA in healthy donors. General study points: An assumption of roughly uniform sequencing depth across donors underlay the presence/absence analyses. The majority of TCR sequences were rare, yet some public TCRs appeared in many donors.

The sequence was obtained from a woman in her twenties or thirties in good health and CMV-seronegative. The chain couples TRBV13 to TRBJ2-7; perhaps TRBD1 as D (5 bases). What was sequenced was PBMCs. The CDR3 here is CASRRQTQHYEQYF. The CDR3 DNA is TGTGCCAGCCGCAGACAGACCCAGCACTACGAGCAGTACTTC.